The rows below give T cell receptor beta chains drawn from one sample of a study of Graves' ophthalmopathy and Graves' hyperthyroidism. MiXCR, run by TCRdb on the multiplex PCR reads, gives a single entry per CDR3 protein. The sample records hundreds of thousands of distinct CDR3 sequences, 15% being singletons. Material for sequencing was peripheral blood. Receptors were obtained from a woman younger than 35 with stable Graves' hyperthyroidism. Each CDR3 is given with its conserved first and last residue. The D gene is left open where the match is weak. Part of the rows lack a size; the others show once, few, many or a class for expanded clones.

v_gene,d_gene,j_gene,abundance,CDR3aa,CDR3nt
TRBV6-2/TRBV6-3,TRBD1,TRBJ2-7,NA,CASSWGQVSYEQYF,TGTGCCAGCAGTTGGGGACAGGTCTCCTACGAGCAGTACTTC
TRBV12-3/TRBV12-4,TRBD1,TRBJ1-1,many,CASSYTGGMNTEAFF,TGTGCCAGCAGTTATACAGGGGGGATGAACACTGAAGCTTTCTTT
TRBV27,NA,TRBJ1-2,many,CASRKGFGYTF,TGTGCCAGCAGGAAAGGGTTTGGCTACACCTTC
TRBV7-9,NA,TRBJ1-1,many,CASSLVAGYEAFF,TGTGCCAGCAGCTTAGTCGCAGGATACGAAGCTTTCTTT
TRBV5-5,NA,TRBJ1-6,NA,CASSLRTMTGHYNSPLHF,TGTGCCAGCAGCTTGCGGACAATGACGGGACATTATAATTCACCCCTCCACTTT
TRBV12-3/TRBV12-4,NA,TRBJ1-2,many,CASSESKGGWWGTF,TGTGCCAGCAGTGAATCTAAGGGTGGCTGGTGGGGAACCTTC
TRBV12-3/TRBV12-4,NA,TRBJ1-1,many,CASSFSYGITEAFF,TGTGCCAGCAGTTTCAGCTACGGGATCACTGAAGCTTTCTTT
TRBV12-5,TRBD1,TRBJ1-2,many,CASGLLTGGFGYTF,TGTGCTAGTGGTTTGCTGACAGGGGGCTTTGGCTACACCTTC
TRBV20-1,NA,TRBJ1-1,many,CSASVPMNTEAFF,TGCAGTGCCAGCGTTCCAATGAACACTGAAGCTTTCTTT
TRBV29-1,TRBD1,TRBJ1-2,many,CSVVEGAQRGYTF,TGCAGCGTTGTAGAGGGGGCGCAAAGAGGCTACACCTTC
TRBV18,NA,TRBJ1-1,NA,CASSRLDPNTEAFF,TGTGCCAGCTCACGACTCGATCCGAACACTGAAGCTTTCTTT
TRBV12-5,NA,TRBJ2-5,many,CASGPGGAYQETQYF,TGTGCTAGTGGTCCCGGCGGGGCCTACCAAGAGACCCAGTACTTC
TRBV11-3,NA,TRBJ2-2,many,CASSYGTPNTGELFF,TGTGCCAGCAGCTACGGGACACCGAACACCGGGGAGCTGTTTTTT
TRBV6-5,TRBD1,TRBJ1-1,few,CASSYRDRVGTEAFF,TGTGCCAGCAGTTACCGGGACAGGGTGGGGACTGAAGCTTTCTTT
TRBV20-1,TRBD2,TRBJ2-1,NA,CSASPTSGESEGQFF,TGCAGTGCTAGTCCGACTAGCGGGGAATCTGAAGGGCAGTTCTTC